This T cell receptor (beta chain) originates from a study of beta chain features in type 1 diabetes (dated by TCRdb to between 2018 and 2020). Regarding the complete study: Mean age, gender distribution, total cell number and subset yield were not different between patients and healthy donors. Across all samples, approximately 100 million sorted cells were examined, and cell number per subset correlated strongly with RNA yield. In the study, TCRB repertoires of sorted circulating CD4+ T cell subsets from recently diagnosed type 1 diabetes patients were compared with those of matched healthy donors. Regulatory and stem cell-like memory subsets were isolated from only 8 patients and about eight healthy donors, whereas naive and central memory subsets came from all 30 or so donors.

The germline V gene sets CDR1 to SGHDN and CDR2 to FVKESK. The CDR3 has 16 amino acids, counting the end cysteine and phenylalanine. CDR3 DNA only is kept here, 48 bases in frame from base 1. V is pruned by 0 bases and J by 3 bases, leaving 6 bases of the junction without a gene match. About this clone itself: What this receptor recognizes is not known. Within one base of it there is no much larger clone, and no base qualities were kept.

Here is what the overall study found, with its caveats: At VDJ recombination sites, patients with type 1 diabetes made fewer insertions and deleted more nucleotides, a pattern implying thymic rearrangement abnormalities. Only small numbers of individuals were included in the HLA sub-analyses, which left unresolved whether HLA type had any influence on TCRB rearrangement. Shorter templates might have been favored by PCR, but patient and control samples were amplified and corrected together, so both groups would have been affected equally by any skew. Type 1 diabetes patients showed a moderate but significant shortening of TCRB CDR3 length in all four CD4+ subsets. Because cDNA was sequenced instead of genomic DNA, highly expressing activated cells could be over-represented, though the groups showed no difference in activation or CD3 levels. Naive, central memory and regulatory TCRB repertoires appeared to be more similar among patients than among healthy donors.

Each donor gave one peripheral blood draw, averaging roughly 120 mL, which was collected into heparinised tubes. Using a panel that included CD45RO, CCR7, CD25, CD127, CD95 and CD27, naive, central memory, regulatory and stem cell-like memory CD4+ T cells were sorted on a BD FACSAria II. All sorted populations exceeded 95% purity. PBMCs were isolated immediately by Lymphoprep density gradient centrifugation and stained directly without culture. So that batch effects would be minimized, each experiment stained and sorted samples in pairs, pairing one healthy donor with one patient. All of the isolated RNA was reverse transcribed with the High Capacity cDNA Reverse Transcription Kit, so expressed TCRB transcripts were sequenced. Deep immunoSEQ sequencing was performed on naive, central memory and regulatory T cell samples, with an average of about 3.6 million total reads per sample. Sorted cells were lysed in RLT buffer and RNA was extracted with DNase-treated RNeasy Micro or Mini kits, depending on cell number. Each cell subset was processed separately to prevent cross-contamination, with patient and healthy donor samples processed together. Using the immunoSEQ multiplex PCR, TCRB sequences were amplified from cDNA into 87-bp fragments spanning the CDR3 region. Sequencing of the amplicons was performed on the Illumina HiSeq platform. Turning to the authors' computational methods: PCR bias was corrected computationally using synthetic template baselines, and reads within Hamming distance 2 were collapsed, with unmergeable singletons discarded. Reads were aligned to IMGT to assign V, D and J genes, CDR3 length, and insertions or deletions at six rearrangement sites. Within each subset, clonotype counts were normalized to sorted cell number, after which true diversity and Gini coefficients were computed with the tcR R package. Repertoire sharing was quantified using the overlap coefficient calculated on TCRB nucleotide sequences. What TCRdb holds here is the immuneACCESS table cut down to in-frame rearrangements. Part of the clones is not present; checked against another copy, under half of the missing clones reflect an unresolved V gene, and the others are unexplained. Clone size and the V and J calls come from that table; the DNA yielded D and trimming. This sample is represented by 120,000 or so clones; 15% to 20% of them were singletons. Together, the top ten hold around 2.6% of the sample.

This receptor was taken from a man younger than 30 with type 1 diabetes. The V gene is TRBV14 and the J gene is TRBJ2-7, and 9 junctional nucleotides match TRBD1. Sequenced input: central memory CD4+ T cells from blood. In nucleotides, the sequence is TGTGCCAGCAGCCAAGATCGGGGACAGGGATACTACGAGCAGTACTTC. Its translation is CASSQDRGQGYYEQYF.